Below are 26 T cell receptor beta chains sequenced from a single sample in a study of early T cells in non-severe SARS-CoV-2 infection (dated by TCRdb to the early 2020s). To prepare the library, 5' RACE was applied. The sample was run on a NextSeq 500. The public reads were quality trimmed at Q25 with fastp and then assembled into clones with MiXCR by TCRdb, keeping productive beta chains. Rows with a matching CDR3 protein are joined into one entry that keeps the most common DNA and genes. The sample records 37,000 or so distinct CDR3 sequences, around 5.7% of which are singletons. The ten largest account for roughly 4.9% of the sample. Material: whole blood. The receptor source for this set is an adult who was a healthcare worker with PCR-confirmed SARS-CoV-2 infection or an uninfected control (not recorded which).

Ten or more counts support this clonotype. The gene calls are TRBV5-4 and TRBJ2-1, with 11 nucleotides matching TRBD2. The junction had 12 bases not matched to a gene; V was cut back by 1 base and J by 6 bases. CDR1 SGHNT and CDR2 YYREEE come from the germline V gene (reference sequence). The CDR3 covers 18 residues. CDR3 sequence: CASSLTLIAGGASNEQFF. CDR3 DNA: TGTGCCAGCAGCTTGACACTAATAGCGGGAGGGGCTTCCAATGAGCAGTTCTTC.

This clonotype was recorded at least ten times. The chain employs TRBV3-1 and TRBJ1-3; unclear D gene. This CDR3 region has 18 residues. From germline, CDR1 is LGHDT and CDR2 YNNKEL (reference sequence). Trimming left V 1 base short and J 0 bases short, with 16 bases between. The CDR3 coding sequence is TGTGCCAGCAGCCAAGGGGTAACGGTTCGTTTCTCTGGAAACACCATATATTTT. Residues: CASSQGVTVRFSGNTIYF. The complete variable domain, with remaining parts taken from reference TRBV3-1 and TRBJ1-3, reads DTAVSQTPKYLVTQMGNDKSIKCEQNLGHDTMYWYKQDSKKFLKIMFSYNNKELIINETVPNRFSPKSPDKAHLNLHINSLELGDSAVYFCASSQGVTVRFSGNTIYFGEGSWLTVV.

In this sample, this clonotype turned up many times. The gene calls are TRBV29-1 and TRBJ2-1; 10 nucleotides agree with TRBD2. The CDR3 sequence is 14 residues long. Germline V CDR1 and CDR2: SQVTM, ANQGSEA. Trimming removed 2 bases from V and 10 bases from J; junction bases left unmatched: 8. In DNA, the CDR3 is TGCAGCGTTGAAACCCTAGCGGGAGTCGGGGAGCAGTTCTTC. Protein product: CSVETLAGVGEQFF.

In this sample, this clonotype turned up many times. The rearrangement joins TRBV6-6 to TRBJ2-3; 9 bases agree with TRBD2. Per the germline V gene, CDR1 is MNHNY and CDR2 is SVGAGI (reference sequence). The CDR3 has 16 residues. Germline trimming cut 2 bases from V and 0 bases from J; bases unmatched to any gene: 3. CDR3 DNA: TGTGCCAGCAGTTACACTAGCGGGTCTAGCACAGATACGCAGTATTTT. Amino acids: CASSYTSGSSTDTQYF.

The table lists this clonotype with many counts. This rearrangement joins TRBV6-5 to TRBJ2-1, with D perhaps matching TRBD1 (6 bases). Deletions cut 1 base from V and 6 bases from J, with 10 bases between. Germline CDR1 is MNHEY and CDR2 is SVGAGI. This CDR3 has 14 amino acids. CDR3 coding DNA: TGTGCCAGCAGTTACTTGGACAGAATCAATGAGCAGTTCTTC. Translated: CASSYLDRINEQFF.

This clonotype was recorded at least ten times. This sequence joins TRBV2 and TRBJ2-1; 13 nucleotides match TRBD2. The CDR3 length is 17 residues. The germline V gene has CDR1 SNHLY and CDR2 FYNNEI. The junction had 8 bases not matched to a gene; V was cut back by 1 base and J by 8 bases. CDR3 DNA: TGTGCCAGCAGTGAAGGACCCCTACTAGCGGGAGGGGATGAGCAGTTCTTC. This translates into CASSEGPLLAGGDEQFF.

This clonotype was counted many times. This chain connects TRBV3-1 to TRBJ1-2; D may be TRBD1 (6 bases). The V end lost 1 base, the J end lost 2 bases, and 8 bases lay between the germline ends. Germline lookup yields CDR1 LGHDT and CDR2 YNNKEL (reference sequence). This CDR3 contains 14 residues. CDR3 protein: CASSQGQANYGYTF. The DNA of the CDR3 is TGTGCCAGCAGCCAAGGACAGGCAAACTATGGCTACACCTTC.

The chain couples TRBV4-2 to TRBJ2-3; D is undetermined. In germline, CDR1 is LGHNA, CDR2 YNFKEQ. This CDR3 spans 17 amino acids. V was clipped by 5 bases and J by 2 bases, with 20 bases between them. CDR3 DNA sequence: TGTGCCAGCAGCGACGGAGCTTTCGGCGGTCTCACAGATACGCAGTATTTT. This gives the protein CASSDGAFGGLTDTQYF.

The sample holds many counts of this clonotype. The chain carries TRBV29-1 and TRBJ2-3; 7 bases are a match to TRBD2. This CDR3 is built from 14 residues. The ends lost 7 bases at V and 6 bases at J; junction bases unmatched: 13. Germline V gene sequence: CDR1 SQVTM, CDR2 ANQGSEA. CDR3 residues: CSAGGLSLEDTQYF. The CDR3 DNA follows: TGCAGCGCTGGGGGACTATCCCTTGAGGATACGCAGTATTTT.

This clonotype was seen ten or more times. The chain has TRBV29-1 and TRBJ1-1; 7 bases map to TRBD1. J gave up 0 bases and V 6 bases, and 16 bases lay outside the gene matches. In germline, CDR1 is SQVTM, CDR2 ANQGSEA. This CDR3 contains 17 residues. The chain's CDR3 is CSVKGTVDGGMNTEAFF. The CDR3 bases are TGCAGCGTCAAAGGGACAGTCGACGGGGGGATGAACACTGAAGCTTTCTTT.

The table lists this clonotype with many counts. V is TRBV20-1 and J is TRBJ1-5; a possible D gene is TRBD1 (5 bases). Germline CDR1 is DFQATT and CDR2 is SNEGSKA (reference sequence). The CDR3 sequence is 17 residues long. V shed 3 bases and J shed 0 bases, with 18 bases lying between them. DNA of the CDR3: TGCAGTGCTAGTAAGAGTTCCGCGGGGACTAGCAATCAGCCCCAGCATTTT. It is translated as CSASKSSAGTSNQPQHF.

Many counts were recorded for this clonotype. The J gene is TRBJ2-1, the V gene TRBV6-5; 13 bases agree with TRBD2. The ends lost 4 bases at V and 4 bases at J; junction bases unmatched: 7. The CDR3 extends over 17 amino acids. Germline V gene sequence: CDR1 MNHEY, CDR2 SVGAGI. The CDR3 sequence: CASSSRLAGGLYNEQFF. Written as DNA, the CDR3 is TGTGCCAGCAGTTCCCGACTAGCGGGAGGTTTATACAATGAGCAGTTCTTC.

This clonotype has at least ten counts. The rearrangement links TRBV6-5 to TRBJ1-2, with 12 bases aligning to TRBD1. The germline V gene encodes CDR1 MNHEY and CDR2 SVGAGI. V trimming: 2 bases; J trimming: 7 bases; junction bases outside the gene matches: 8. The CDR3 runs 16 residues. The CDR3 DNA follows: TGTGCCAGCAGTTACCGGGACAGGGGGCGTAGTTTTGGCTACACCTTC. Encoded protein: CASSYRDRGRSFGYTF.

Ten or more counts support this clonotype. The gene calls are TRBV5-1 and TRBJ1-4; 7 nucleotides align to TRBD1. The CDR3 loop spans 14 amino acids. The germline V gene has CDR1 SGHRS and CDR2 YFSETQ. Trimming removed 4 bases from V and 7 bases from J; junction bases left unmatched: 7. CDR3 sequence: CASSPGQAGEKLFF. The CDR3 DNA reads as TGCGCCAGCAGCCCCGGACAGGCGGGTGAAAAACTGTTTTTT. Full variable domain (rest looked up from reference TRBV5-1 and TRBJ1-4): KAGVTQTPRYLIKTRGQQVTLSCSPISGHRSVSWYQQTPGQGLQFLFEYFSETQRNKGNFPGRFSGRQFSNSRSEMNVSTLELGDSALYLCASSPGQAGEKLFFGSGTQLSVL.

Concerning this clonotype: The junction departs from germline at one end; a sequencing error may be responsible. The rearrangement joins TRBV4-1 to TRBJ2-5, with 7 bases identical to TRBD2. CDR3 length: 18 amino acids. From germline, CDR1 is MGHRA and CDR2 YSYEKL. The CDR3 loop reads CANSQANLLALHQETQYF. The CDR3 nucleotides are TGCGCCAACAGCCAAGCCAACTTACTAGCGCTACACCAAGAGACCCAGTACTTC.

The table lists this clonotype with a few counts. V usage is TRBV18 and J usage is TRBJ2-2, with D possibly being TRBD1 or TRBD2 (5 bases each). This CDR3 region has 19 residues. Trimming left V 1 base short and J 2 bases short, with 20 bases between. Germline CDR1 and CDR2: KGHSH and LQKENI. The CDR3 here is CASSPRAGTQRANTGELFF. The CDR3 nucleotides read TGTGCCAGCTCACCACGGGCCGGGACCCAAAGAGCCAACACCGGGGAGCTGTTTTTT.

This clonotype occurred many times. The rearrangement joins TRBV3-1 to TRBJ2-5; D not resolved. CDR1 and CDR2 (germline): LGHDT, YNNKEL (reference sequence). Trimming took 1 base from V and 4 from J, leaving 4 bases between them. The CDR3 is made up of 12 amino acids. CDR3 nucleotides: TGTGCCAGCAGCCAAGGAACAGAGACCCAGTACTTC. As protein: CASSQGTETQYF.

At least ten counts were recorded for this clonotype. The chain links TRBV4-2 to TRBJ1-5; D unresolved. The CDR3 loop spans 15 amino acids. The germline V gene encodes CDR1 LGHNA and CDR2 YNFKEQ. Trimming took off 1 base at V and 0 bases at J, with 7 bases between the two ends. CDR3 sequence reads: CASSQGQFSNQPQHF. CDR3 nucleotides: TGTGCCAGCAGCCAAGGGCAGTTTAGCAATCAGCCCCAGCATTTT.

This clonotype occurred many times. This chain uses TRBV27 with TRBJ2-1, with 9 bases fitting TRBD2. The CDR3 extends over 16 amino acids. Germline loops: CDR1 MNHEY, CDR2 SMNVEV (reference sequence). Germline trimming cut 8 bases from V and 3 bases from J; bases unmatched to any gene: 11. This CDR3 is CASAPSLAGHYNEQFF. DNA for the CDR3: TGTGCCAGCGCCCCCTCACTAGCGGGCCACTACAATGAGCAGTTCTTC.

This clonotype was detected ten times or more. V and J are TRBV20-1 and TRBJ1-1; 7 positions agree with TRBD1. With 0 bases clipped from V and 0 bases from J, the junction kept 4 bases outside the gene matches. CDR1 DFQATT and CDR2 SNEGSKA come from the germline V gene (reference sequence). This CDR3 region has 15 residues. The CDR3 bases are TGCAGTGCTAGAGAGCACAGGGGAATGAACACTGAAGCTTTCTTT. Protein product: CSAREHRGMNTEAFF.

In this sample, this clonotype turned up many times. The genes are TRBV28 and TRBJ2-7, with 7 bases matching TRBD2. The CDR3 contains 16 residues. Germline lookup yields CDR1 MDHEN and CDR2 SYDVKM. The trim removed 3 bases at V and 0 bases at J, leaving 8 bases unmatched. The CDR3 region is CASSFGRGVSSYEQYF. For the CDR3, the DNA is TGTGCCAGCAGTTTCGGTCGGGGGGTGAGCTCCTACGAGCAGTACTTC.

This clonotype was observed a handful of times. The chain has TRBV7-9 and TRBJ1-2, with D unclear. CDR1 is SEHNR and CDR2 is FQNEAQ in the germline V gene (reference sequence). This CDR3 contains 13 residues. The germline V and J ends were trimmed by 0 bases and 4 bases, with 6 bases remaining between them. In DNA form, the CDR3 reads TGTGCCAGCAGCTTAGCAGAGACCTATGGCTACACCTTC. This translates into CASSLAETYGYTF.

This clonotype occurred many times. The chain carries TRBV28 and TRBJ1-2, with a possible D match to TRBD1 (5 bases). The germline gives CDR1 MDHEN, CDR2 SYDVKM. The CDR3 contains 12 residues. Trimming left V 3 bases short and J 8 bases short, with 10 bases between. CDR3 DNA: TGTGCCAGCAGTTTTGGGGGACGCGGCTACACCTTC. This gives the protein CASSFGGRGYTF.

With respect to this clonotype: This may arise from a read error, as a much more abundant clone is one base away. The V and J genes are TRBV7-9 and TRBJ2-2; D is unresolved. Germline V gene data show CDR1 as SEHNR and CDR2 as FQNEAQ (reference sequence). The CDR3 runs to 14 residues. Trimming removed 4 bases from V and 4 bases from J, with 10 bases in between. The CDR3 DNA is TGTGCCAGCAGCTGGCAGAGGACCACCGGGGAGCTGTTTTTT. It is translated as CASSWQRTTGELFF. Filled out from reference TRBV7-9 and TRBJ2-2, the complete variable domain reads DTGVSQNPRHKITKRGQNVTFRCDPISEHNRLYWYRQTLGQGPEFLTYFQNEAQLEKSRLLSDRFSAERPKGSFSTLEIQRTEQGDSAMYLCASSWQRTTGELFFGEGSRLTVL.

This clonotype was recorded many times. The chain joins TRBV15 to TRBJ2-1, with 11 nucleotides matching TRBD1. Trimming removed 5 bases from V and 7 bases from J; junction bases left unmatched: 10. This CDR3 spans 16 amino acids. Germline V lookup: CDR1 LNHNV, CDR2 YYDKDF (reference sequence). CDR3 sequence reads: CATSPRDRGVRNEQFF. CDR3 coding DNA: TGTGCCACCAGCCCCCGGGACAGGGGGGTTAGGAATGAGCAGTTCTTC.

This clonotype has at least ten counts. V and J are TRBV7-6 and TRBJ2-2; D might be TRBD1 (5 bases). The germline V gene has CDR1 SGHVS and CDR2 FNYEAQ. The CDR3 has 15 amino acids. Deletions cut 5 bases from V and 5 bases from J, with 15 bases between. The CDR3: CASSTSQGQTGELFF. The DNA for the CDR3 is TGTGCCAGCAGCACAAGCCAAGGACAAACCGGGGAGCTGTTTTTT.